The subject of this entry is one T cell receptor (beta chain). Its antigen remains unidentified. This entry belongs to a study of T cell repertoires in cytomegalovirus infection. Study-wide context: In public TCR beta signatures, there were indications of both CMV infection and matching HLA type. The study, taken as a whole, reports: HLA-C-restricted TCR beta clonotypes specific for CMV led the ex vivo response. Individuals carrying CMV plus the relevant HLA were identified by cumulative frequency of public TCR beta families.

One entry per CDR3 protein results from TCRdb running MiXCR on the reads. The repertoire holds 310,000 or so distinct CDR3 sequences, with under 30% as singletons. The sequenced material came from PBMCs. This clonotype was obtained from a human donor in good health (CMV status not recorded). Some clones in this sample may be carry-over from other donors' samples.

CDR3 loop: CASSVAPTLAGGQDEQFF. DNA of the CDR3: TGTGCCAGCAGCGTAGCCCCCACTCTAGCGGGGGGCCAGGATGAGCAGTTCTTC. This chain joins TRBV9 and TRBJ2-1, with 11 bases aligning to TRBD2. There are 18 residues in the CDR3. Germline V gives CDR1 SGDLS, CDR2 YYNGEE. V trimming: 0 bases; J trimming: 8 bases; junction bases outside the gene matches: 13.